The present T cell receptor beta chain was sequenced within a study of blood T cell repertoires in COVID-19. V was trimmed by 3 bases and J by 8 bases, leaving 16 bases between them. The CDR3 is 14 amino acids. The V gene's germline CDR1 is MNHEY and CDR2 SMNVEV (reference sequence). Original methodology: Reference gene primer amplification yielded estimated nucleated cell counts. Only in-frame clones appear in the TCRdb table, and some are missing; sequencing was by immunoSEQ multiplex PCR. V, J and clone size are those of that table, while D and trimming were read from the DNA. The table shows a few hundred thousand clones, with 70% to 90% occurring only once.

Sequenced sample: peripheral blood. The chain combines TRBV27 with TRBJ1-2; D unresolved. The receptor was derived from a woman in her 50s with acute or convalescent COVID-19. The chain's CDR3 is CASSLGLRISGYTF. The DNA for the CDR3 is TGTGCCAGCAGTTTGGGCTTAAGGATCAGCGGCTACACCTTC.